This TCR beta chain was identified in a study of CD8 T cells in Susac syndrome. Random hexamers were used to reverse transcribe about 0.5 to 1 ug of RNA. TCR beta CDR3 was amplified by immunoSEQ multiplex PCR. This amplification extended across 54 Vbeta and 13 Jbeta segments. MiXCR, applied by TCRdb to the immunoSEQ multiplex PCR reads, yields one record per CDR3 protein. Found here are over 150,000 distinct CDR3 sequences, 90% to 95% of them singletons; the top ten hold approximately 0.093%. Overall study findings and caveats: Only a relatively small number of individuals were included in the TCR sequencing and HLA analysis.

The T cells that were sequenced for TCR beta were CD8+ and CD4+ cells from blood. The multiple sclerosis controls, all treatment-naive patients, had relapsing-remitting disease that was stable or active. CDR1 and CDR2 from the germline V gene are DFQATT and SNEGSKA (reference sequence). V was pared by 6 bases and J by 4 bases, with 9 bases of the junction left unmatched. The CDR3 is 14 residues long. Points on this clonotype: As yet, its antigen is unknown.

The rearrangement links TRBV20-1 to TRBJ2-7, with 10 positions matching TRBD2. The TCR sequence derives from a human donor with multiple sclerosis. Sequenced sample: CD4+ T cells from PBMCs. CDR3 protein: CSAGPTSGNYEQYF. As DNA, the CDR3 is TGCAGTGCCGGACCAACTAGCGGGAATTACGAGCAGTACTTC.